These 3 T cell receptor beta chains were sequenced from one sample in a study of beta chain features in type 1 diabetes. Whole-study results and caveats: In all four CD4+ subsets, TCRB CDR3 length was significantly, moderately reduced in type 1 diabetes.

For these receptors, no antigen is known. Expressed TCRB transcripts got sequenced, as all isolated RNA was reverse transcribed. TCRdb's copy holds only in-frame clones and misses some; the assay was immunoSEQ multiplex PCR. The table shows roughly 290,000 clones, with approximately 16% occurring only once. The sequencing sample was made of naive CD4+ T cells from blood. These receptors originate from a man aged 18 to 29 with type 1 diabetes.

CDR3 DNA sequence: TGTGCCTGGAGGAACCAGGGAGGGCAAGAGACCCAGTACTTC. This gives the protein CAWRNQGGQETQYF. This sequence joins TRBV30 and TRBJ2-5; TRBD2 agrees at 7 bases. The germline gives CDR1 GTSNPN, CDR2 SVGIG (reference sequence). Trimming took 3 bases from V and 2 from J; bases not matched to a gene: 6. The CDR3 runs to 14 residues.

This clone was seen a handful of times. The V call is TRBV25-1, the J call TRBJ1-1; D is unclear. Germline CDR1 is MGHDK and CDR2 is SYGVNS. There are 13 residues in the CDR3. V lost 1 base to trimming and J lost 4 bases, with 7 bases between them. The CDR3 loop is CASSEWPGTEAFF. The CDR3 DNA sequence: TGTGCCAGCAGTGAATGGCCGGGCACTGAAGCTTTCTTT. The full variable domain, its missing parts supplied by reference TRBV25-1 and TRBJ1-1, is EADIYQTPRYLVIGTGKKITLECSQTMGHDKMYWYQQDPGMELHLIHYSYGVNSTEKGDLSSESTVSRIRTEHFPLTLESARPSHTSQYLCASSEWPGTEAFFGQGTRLTVV.

The rearrangement joins TRBV10-3 to TRBJ1-2; unclear D gene. V was shortened by 11 bases and J by 2 bases, with 15 bases between the two germline ends. The CDR3 extends over 13 amino acids. Germline CDR1 reads ENHRY; CDR2 reads SYGVKD. CDR3 nucleotide sequence: TGTGCCGGCTCAGACATTGGCAACTATGGCTACACCTTC. It encodes CAGSDIGNYGYTF.